Included here is one T cell receptor beta chain sequence, with context. The assay was immunoSEQ multiplex PCR, and TCRdb's table has in-frame clones only and misses some. The table records some 40,000 clones, around four fifths of them present only once. This entry belongs to a study of PD-L1 blockade in urothelial cancer. Study summary: The authors examined blood 3 weeks (second dose) and 6 weeks after treatment start.

The CDR3 sequence is 16 residues long. Germline loops: CDR1 LGHNA, CDR2 YSLEER. V was clipped by 0 bases and J by 6 bases; unmatched bases: 3. Time point: pretreatment peripheral blood. The receptor was derived from a man aged 80 or over with urothelial cancer. The V call is TRBV4-3, the J call TRBJ2-1, with 12 bases that match TRBD2. Sequencing was performed on PBMCs, taken around atezolizumab (anti-PD-L1) treatment. The CDR3 DNA reads as TGCGCCAGCAGCCAAGAACTAGCGGGAGGTAGCAATGAGCAGTTCTTC. It encodes CASSQELAGGSNEQFF.